The 14 T cell receptor beta chains presented below share a single source sample, sequenced in a study of tumor and adjacent non-tumor tissue in lung cancer. A modified ARM-PCR protocol with three rounds of nested PCR amplified TCRbeta. TCRdb redid the calling of the multiplex PCR reads with MiXCR, one entry per CDR3 protein. The repertoire holds over 80,000 distinct CDR3 sequences, with more than 65% as singletons. This sample's RNA came from whole unsorted tissue. This non-tumor lung sample came from over 3 cm beyond the tumor edge. The sample consisted of distant non-tumor lung tissue. The origin of the receptors is a woman aged 50 to 60 with non-small cell lung cancer.

The chain joins TRBV12-3 or TRBV12-4 to TRBJ2-3, with 7 nucleotides matching TRBD1. V trimming: 8 bases; J trimming: 6 bases; junction bases outside the gene matches: 11. The CDR3 runs to 14 residues. CDR3 nucleotides: TGTGCCAGCGGGAAGGACAGGAACACTGATACGCAGTATTTT. Translating it yields CASGKDRNTDTQYF.

As to this clonotype: A much larger clone sits a single nucleotide away, making a read error possible. The chain joins TRBV7-2 to TRBJ2-3, with 7 bases lining up with TRBD2. J lost 5 bases, V lost 4 bases, and 18 bases had no gene match. The CDR3 contains 18 residues. The germline CDR1 and CDR2 sequences are SGHTA and FQGNSA. CDR3 sequence (DNA): TGTGCCAGCAGCTCTCAAACGTTACTAACGGGAGGCGGAGATACGCAGTATTTT. It specifies CASSSQTLLTGGGDTQYF. The full variable domain, rest sourced from reference TRBV7-2 and TRBJ2-3, is GAGVSQSPSNKVTEKGKDVELRCDPISGHTALYWYRQSLGQGLEFLIYFQGNSAPDKSGLPSDRFSAERTGGSVSTLTIQRTQQEDSAVYLCASSSQTLLTGGGDTQYFGPGTRLTVL.

Concerning this clonotype itself: No conserved phenylalanine or tryptophan ends this CDR3, so it is likely a read error. This chain uses TRBV6-5 with TRBJ1-1; maybe TRBD1 (6 bases). Germline V gene sequence: CDR1 MNHEY, CDR2 SVGAGI. Trimming pared 10 bases from V and 1 base from J, leaving 13 bases between. This CDR3 has 13 amino acids. The CDR3 nucleotides are TGTGCCAACATTAAGACAGGGAACACTGAAGCTTTCCTT. Its protein is CANIKTGNTEAFL.

V is TRBV12-3 or TRBV12-4 and J is TRBJ2-3, with D perhaps TRBD2 (5 bases). Trimming shortened V by 6 bases and J by 3 bases, and 13 bases separated the two germline ends. The CDR3 runs to 14 residues. CDR3 sequence: CASRPCGGTDTQYF. In nucleotides, the CDR3 is TGTGCCAGCAGGCCCTGTGGAGGTACAGATACGCAGTATTTT.

V usage is TRBV29-1 and J usage is TRBJ1-2; D is unclear. V was shortened by 1 base and J by 8 bases, with 20 bases between the two germline ends. This CDR3 spans 15 amino acids. In germline, CDR1 is SQVTM, CDR2 ANQGSEA. Here the CDR3 DNA reads TGCAGCGTTGAAGGGAGGTACAGCGGTTCTGGCGGCTACACCTTC. Protein sequence: CSVEGRYSGSGGYTF.

Turning to this clonotype: This may be a read error: a much more frequent sequence differs by one nucleotide. The CDR3 nucleotides are TGCAGTGCTACGGGGGAAGGGACCCCCAAGAGAGAGCAGTACTTC. This encodes CSATGEGTPKREQYF. The chain carries TRBV20-1 and TRBJ2-7, with a weak D call TRBD2 (6 bases). This CDR3 contains 15 residues. The germline V gene has CDR1 DFQATT and CDR2 SNEGSKA (reference sequence). V was cut by 4 bases and J by 7 bases, with 23 bases left in between.

This clonotype appeared many times. This rearrangement joins TRBV5-4 to TRBJ2-7; D call uncertain. The V end lost 0 bases, the J end lost 0 bases, and 7 bases lay between the germline ends. The CDR3 covers 14 residues. Germline loops: CDR1 SGHNT, CDR2 YYREEE (reference sequence). In DNA, the CDR3 is TGTGCCAGCAGCTTGGGGGGTTTCTCCTACGAGCAGTACTTC. Amino acid sequence: CASSLGGFSYEQYF.

With respect to this clonotype: The junction departs from the called germline gene at one end, perhaps through a read error. The chain combines TRBV6-5 with TRBJ1-3; D is uncertain. CDR3 length: 12 residues. Germline loops: CDR1 MNHEY, CDR2 SVGAGI. CDR3 coding DNA: TGTGCCATCAGATCGTCTGGAGACACCATATATTTT. It translates to CAIRSSGDTIYF.

As concerns this clonotype: At one boundary the junction diverges from the germline segment, which might be a read error. The rearrangement links TRBV11-2 to TRBJ2-3; D is unclear. Germline CDR1 SGHAT, CDR2 FQNNGV. CDR3 length: 16 amino acids. In DNA, the CDR3 is TGTGACAGTAGCTCGGTGGGTTACCCGCTTCCAGATACGCAATATTTT. Translated, it gives CDSSSVGYPLPDTQYF. Full variable domain (missing parts from reference TRBV11-2 and TRBJ2-3): EAGVAQSPRYKIIEKRQSVAFWCNPISGHATLYWYQQILGQGPKLLIQFQNNGVVDDSQLPKDRFSAERLKGVDSTLKIQPAKLEDSAVYLCDSSSVGYPLPDTQYFGPGTRLTVL.

The chain carries TRBV12-5 and TRBJ2-1; 9 bases align to TRBD2. Germline V gene data show CDR1 as LGHNT and CDR2 as FRNRAP. The CDR3 loop spans 17 amino acids. V trimming: 6 bases; J trimming: 8 bases; junction bases outside the gene matches: 17. CDR3 sequence (DNA): TGTGCTAGTGGATGGGGCCTCCCAGCGGGAGGAAGGGATGAGCAGTTCTTC. It translates to CASGWGLPAGGRDEQFF.

The count of this clonotype is one. At one end the junction does not follow the germline gene, possibly because of a read error. This CDR3 reads CASSEAQGDGVNVLTF. CDR3 DNA: TGTGCCAGCAGTGAAGCACAGGGCGATGGGGTCAACGTCCTGACCTTC. V and J are TRBV6-1 and TRBJ2-6; perhaps TRBD1 as D (6 bases). This CDR3 comprises 16 residues. Germline lookup yields CDR1 MNHNS and CDR2 SASEGT.

This clonotype has ten or more counts. The chain employs TRBV4-1 and TRBJ1-3, with a possible D match to TRBD1 (5 bases). The CDR3 spans 17 residues. V was trimmed by 1 base and J by 2 bases, leaving 15 bases between them. CDR1 and CDR2 (germline): MGHRA, YSYEKL. CDR3: CASSQAGGYGAGNTIYF. DNA of the CDR3: TGCGCCAGCAGCCAAGCGGGGGGTTACGGGGCTGGAAACACCATATATTTT.

Of note for this clonotype: Compared with germline, one end of the junction differs, possibly owing to a read error. The V and J genes are TRBV29-1 and TRBJ1-5, with D possibly TRBD1 on 5 matching bases. Germline CDR1 reads SQVTM; CDR2 reads ANQGSEA. The CDR3 is 15 residues long. The CDR3 DNA reads TGCAGCGTTGAATTAGGTGGAAGGGGAGATCAGCCCCAGCATTTC. This translates into CSVELGGRGDQPQHF.

Note on this clonotype: A much more abundant neighbour one base away suggests this may be a read error. V gene TRBV20-1 combines with J gene TRBJ2-7; D assignment may be TRBD1 or TRBD2 (5 bases each). CDR3 length equals 14 residues. Between the trimmed V and J ends, which lost 4 bases and 2 bases, there was a span of 15 bases. CDR1 and CDR2 from the germline V gene are DFQATT and SNEGSKA (reference sequence). CDR3 DNA: TGCAGTGCTAAGGGGCCCAGCGGCACCTACGAGCAGTACTTC. It codes for CSAKGPSGTYEQYF.